The subject of this entry is one T cell receptor beta chain. Its target is unknown. Its ends do not fully match the called genes, so a read error is possible. The data stem from a study of T cells in Graves' hyperthyroidism and ophthalmopathy. Diagnoses rested on clinical symptoms, serum thyroxine and TRAb, thyroid ultrasound and orbital computed tomography. Amplified regions were TCR beta CDR3 sequences from RNA transcripts. Using the HTBI primer set, a first-round RT-PCR was run on the TCR CDR3. MiXCR, run by TCRdb on the multiplex PCR reads, gives a single entry per CDR3 protein. The table lists 660,000 or so distinct CDR3 sequences, roughly 46% of them singletons. Study observations and caveats: Peripheral blood also featured most of the thyroid clonotypes expanded above 0.001. A model built on 13 V-J features separated ophthalmopathy from stable hyperthyroidism.

Source material: peripheral blood or thyroid tissue (not recorded which). The clonotype comes from an adult man with Graves' disease, either hyperthyroidism or ophthalmopathy (not recorded which).

The CDR3 region is CACSATDSNYEQYF. CDR3 DNA sequence: TGTGCCTGCAGTGCTACGGACAGCAACTACGAGCAGTACTTC. The chain recombines TRBV25-1 with TRBJ2-7, with D perhaps matching TRBD1 (6 bases). CDR1 and CDR2 from the germline V gene are MGHDK and SYGVNS. The CDR3 consists of 14 residues.